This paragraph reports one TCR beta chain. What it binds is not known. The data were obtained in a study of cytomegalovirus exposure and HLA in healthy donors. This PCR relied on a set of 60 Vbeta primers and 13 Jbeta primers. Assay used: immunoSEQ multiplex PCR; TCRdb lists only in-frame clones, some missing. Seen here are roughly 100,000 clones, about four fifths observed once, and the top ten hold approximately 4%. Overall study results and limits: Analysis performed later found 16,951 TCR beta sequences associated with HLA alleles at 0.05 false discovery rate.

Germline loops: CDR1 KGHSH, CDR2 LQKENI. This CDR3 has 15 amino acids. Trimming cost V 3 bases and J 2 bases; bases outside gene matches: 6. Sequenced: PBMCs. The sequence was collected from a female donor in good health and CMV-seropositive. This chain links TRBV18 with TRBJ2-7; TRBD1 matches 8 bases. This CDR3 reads CASSPRDRNTYEQYF. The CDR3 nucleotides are TGTGCCAGCTCACCCCGGGACAGGAATACCTACGAGCAGTACTTC.